This T cell receptor (beta chain) originates from a study of cytomegalovirus exposure and HLA in healthy donors. Study-wide results and limits: Investigators reported over 150 TCR beta chains as tied to cytomegalovirus. The only immune exposure information that was available was CMV serostatus. Prior analysis indicated that the majority of TCR beta V segments exhibited productivity approximately 87% or approximately 30% of the time.

A word on this clone: The target antigen is unknown.

The PCR used 60 Vbeta and 13 Jbeta primers. The assay was immunoSEQ multiplex PCR, and TCRdb's table has in-frame clones only and misses some. The sample carries roughly 98,000 clones, approximately 71% recorded once. Source material: PBMCs. This clonotype originated in a female donor in good health and CMV-seronegative.

CDR3 loop: CASSVQGASGANVLTF. The CDR3 region has the DNA TGTGCCAGCAGTGTACAGGGTGCTTCTGGGGCCAACGTCCTGACTTTC. The genes are TRBV6-1 and TRBJ2-6, with a tentative D call TRBD1 (6 bases). The CDR3 loop spans 16 amino acids. The V end lost 4 bases, the J end lost 1 base, and 11 bases lay between the germline ends. Germline-derived CDR1 and CDR2 are MNHNS and SASEGT.